This note documents a single T cell receptor (beta chain) sequence. The record originates from a study of blood T cell repertoires in COVID-19. About the research overall: There were acute and convalescent COVID-19 samples, and they came from the United States, Italy and Spain. The analysed material was cDNA or gDNA that came from T cells, B-cell-depleted T cells, or PBMCs.

Authors' processing steps: Reference gene primer amplification gave estimated nucleated cell counts. Measured with immunoSEQ multiplex PCR; TCRdb has only the in-frame clones, and not every one. That table supplies the V and J calls and clone size; D and trimming were determined from the DNA. The data hold around 200,000 clones, with roughly nine tenths observed a single time. This clonotype originated in a man aged 25-40 years with acute or convalescent COVID-19. Sequenced input: peripheral blood.

The CDR3: CASSLQREAEQYF. In nucleotides, the CDR3 is TGTGCCAGCAGCCTCCAACGGGAGGCCGAGCAGTACTTC. This chain uses TRBV3-1 (or the pseudogene TRBV3-2) with TRBJ2-7; 7 positions agree with TRBD2. Per germline, CDR1 LGHDT and CDR2 YNNKEL (reference sequence). The CDR3 consists of 13 residues. V dropped 4 bases and J dropped 6; count of bases not matched to a gene: 6.